The 18 T cell receptor beta chains in this list originate from one sample, sequenced in a study of cytomegalovirus exposure and HLA in healthy donors. The PCR had 60 Vbeta and 13 Jbeta primers. Assay used: immunoSEQ multiplex PCR; TCRdb lists only in-frame clones, some missing. This sample has about 200,000 clones, with approximately 85% found just once. Source material: PBMCs. Every receptor here comes from a woman aged 45-59 years in good health and CMV-seropositive.

V is TRBV10-3 and J is TRBJ2-5, with TRBD1 matching 8 bases. Germline-derived CDR1 and CDR2 are ENHRY and SYGVKD. With 6 bases clipped from V and 3 bases from J, the junction kept 3 bases outside the gene matches. The CDR3 has 13 amino acids. The CDR3 sequence is CAIRDREEETQYF. As DNA, the CDR3 is TGTGCCATCAGGGACAGGGAGGAAGAGACCCAGTACTTC.

J is TRBJ1-1 and V is TRBV6-5; TRBD1 might be the D (6 bases). The CDR3 runs 15 residues. V lost 6 bases and J lost 0, with 14 bases in between. Germline values: CDR1 MNHEY, CDR2 SVGAGI. CDR3 nucleotide sequence: TGTGCCAGCAGGAGTCCGGGACACCTGAACACTGAAGCTTTCTTT. Amino acids: CASRSPGHLNTEAFF.

The V and J genes are TRBV18 and TRBJ2-2; no clear D gene. The CDR3 is 14 residues long. V lost 0 bases to trimming and J lost 5 bases, with 7 bases between them. Germline V gives CDR1 KGHSH, CDR2 LQKENI. For the CDR3, the DNA is TGTGCCAGCTCACCACCCTCCCAGACCGGGGAGCTGTTTTTT. Translating it yields CASSPPSQTGELFF. The whole variable domain, filled in from reference TRBV18 and TRBJ2-2, reads NAGVMQNPRHLVRRRGQEARLRCSPMKGHSHVYWYRQLPEEGLKFMVYLQKENIIDESGMPKERFSAEFPKEGPSILRIQQVVRGDSAAYFCASSPPSQTGELFFGEGSRLTVL.

In regard to this clone: The same CDR3 arises from other DNA sequences in this sample as well. J is TRBJ2-5 and V is TRBV19; 8 bases map to TRBD1. CDR1 and CDR2 from the germline V gene are LNHDA and SQIVND (reference sequence). With 4 bases clipped from V and 4 bases from J, the junction kept 2 bases outside the gene matches. CDR3 size: 13 residues. The CDR3 region has the DNA TGTGCCAGTAGTACAGGGGGCGTAGAGACCCAGTACTTC. This sequence encodes CASSTGGVETQYF.

This clone was counted a single time. CDR3 nucleotides: TGTGCCAGTAGTACTCCGGGACAGGGGGCAGATACGCAGTATTTT. Translated, it gives CASSTPGQGADTQYF. The chain couples TRBV19 to TRBJ2-3; 11 bases match TRBD1. Per germline, CDR1 LNHDA and CDR2 SQIVND (reference sequence). The CDR3 has 15 amino acids. V lost 4 bases and J lost 4; bases outside the gene matches: 4.

The V and J genes are TRBV25-1 and TRBJ2-2; D gene unclear. The CDR3 consists of 15 residues. Germline V CDR1 and CDR2: MGHDK, SYGVNS. The V gene lost 2 bases and the J gene lost 2 bases, with 9 bases spanning the gap. The CDR3 nucleotides are TGTGCCAGCAGTGAACGAGTCGCAAACACCGGGGAGCTGTTTTTT. It codes for CASSERVANTGELFF. The whole variable domain, filled in from reference TRBV25-1 and TRBJ2-2, reads EADIYQTPRYLVIGTGKKITLECSQTMGHDKMYWYQQDPGMELHLIHYSYGVNSTEKGDLSSESTVSRIRTEHFPLTLESARPSHTSQYLCASSERVANTGELFFGEGSRLTVL.

The J gene is TRBJ1-5, the V gene TRBV4-1; D might be TRBD1 (5 bases). The CDR3 sequence is 15 residues long. The V and J ends lost 2 bases and 4 bases respectively, with 12 bases between them. Germline lookup yields CDR1 MGHRA and CDR2 YSYEKL. CDR3: CASSQIGTPNQPQHF. The CDR3 nucleotides are TGCGCCAGCAGCCAAATCGGGACTCCAAATCAGCCCCAGCATTTT.

The chain recombines TRBV6-1 with TRBJ1-2, with D possibly being TRBD1 (5 bases). V shed 7 bases and J shed 7 bases, with 19 bases lying between them. This CDR3 is 14 amino acids long. Germline loops: CDR1 MNHNS, CDR2 SASEGT. This CDR3 is CASIRAGNLGGYTF. As DNA, the CDR3 is TGTGCCAGCATCCGAGCAGGGAATTTGGGTGGCTACACCTTC.

This rearrangement joins TRBV29-1 to TRBJ2-5, with D perhaps matching TRBD1 (5 bases). CDR3 length: 14 residues. Germline V lookup: CDR1 SQVTM, CDR2 ANQGSEA. Trimming cost V 5 bases and J 2 bases, with 15 bases left between them. CDR3: CSVTGPGIQETQYF. In DNA, the CDR3 is TGCAGCGTTACAGGTCCAGGGATTCAAGAGACCCAGTACTTC.

The chain couples TRBV6-5 to TRBJ2-2; 8 bases are a match to TRBD1. CDR3 length: 16 residues. Germline-derived CDR1 and CDR2 are MNHEY and SVGAGI. Trimming took 2 bases from V and 7 from J; bases not matched to a gene: 9. This CDR3 reads CASSYTRDRRFGELFF. Here the CDR3 DNA reads TGTGCCAGCAGTTACACCCGGGACAGGCGCTTCGGGGAGCTGTTTTTT.

V and J are TRBV4-3 and TRBJ1-1; 11 positions agree with TRBD1. The V gene end was trimmed by 0 bases and the J gene end by 6 bases; junction bases not matched to a gene: 6. The germline gives CDR1 LGHNA, CDR2 YSLEER. There are 16 residues in the CDR3. CDR3: CASSQDFGQGASEAFF. For the CDR3, the DNA is TGCGCCAGCAGCCAAGATTTCGGACAGGGGGCCTCTGAAGCTTTCTTT.

This clone turned up a few times. This chain uses TRBV6-6 with TRBJ1-2, with 10 bases that match TRBD1. This CDR3 contains 15 residues. With V trimmed by 7 bases and J by 5 bases, 10 bases remained unmatched. Per germline, CDR1 MNHNY and CDR2 SVGAGI (reference sequence). CDR3 in DNA: TGTGCCAGCAATGCCGGAGGGACAGGGGTTTATGGCTACACCTTC. Translation gives CASNAGGTGVYGYTF.

The V call is TRBV5-6, the J call TRBJ2-7; tentatively, D is TRBD1 (6 bases). The CDR3 runs 16 residues. V shed 2 bases and J shed 0 bases, with 15 bases lying between them. Germline assignment: CDR1 SGHDT and CDR2 YYEEEE. The CDR3 loop reads CASSFRQGYSSYEQYF. The CDR3, as DNA: TGTGCCAGCAGCTTCCGTCAGGGGTACAGCTCCTACGAGCAGTACTTC.

This rearrangement joins TRBV18 to TRBJ1-5; no clear D. The CDR3 extends over 16 amino acids. V lost 4 bases to trimming and J lost 8 bases, with 21 bases between them. Germline-derived CDR1 and CDR2 are KGHSH and LQKENI. The chain's CDR3 is CASSRRSGAVFEPQHF. CDR3 nucleotides: TGTGCCAGCTCACGTCGATCGGGAGCCGTCTTCGAGCCCCAGCATTTT.

V is TRBV6-5 and J is TRBJ1-4, with 8 nucleotides matching TRBD1. Germline trimming cut 6 bases from V and 8 bases from J; bases unmatched to any gene: 11. There are 15 residues in the CDR3. CDR1 is MNHEY and CDR2 is SVGAGI in the germline V gene. CDR3 sequence: CASSTRQGRTEKLFF. The CDR3 DNA reads TGTGCCAGCAGCACGAGACAGGGGAGGACAGAAAAACTGTTTTTT.

The V call is TRBV18, the J call TRBJ2-3; D not certain. Germline CDR1 and CDR2: KGHSH and LQKENI. Trimming pared 3 bases from V and 5 bases from J, leaving 6 bases between. The CDR3 totals 12 residues. The CDR3: CASSPYLDTQYF. The CDR3 DNA reads as TGTGCCAGCTCACCCTACCTAGATACGCAGTATTTT. Based on the CDR3 plus reference TRBV18 and TRBJ2-3, the full variable domain is NAGVMQNPRHLVRRRGQEARLRCSPMKGHSHVYWYRQLPEEGLKFMVYLQKENIIDESGMPKERFSAEFPKEGPSILRIQQVVRGDSAAYFCASSPYLDTQYFGPGTRLTVL.

The chain is built from TRBV28 and TRBJ2-5; 11 bases map to TRBD2. The CDR3 covers 16 residues. The germline V gene encodes CDR1 MDHEN and CDR2 SYDVKM. The trim removed 4 bases at V and 0 bases at J, leaving 4 bases unmatched. In DNA form, the CDR3 reads TGTGCCAGCAGTTCCGGGACTAGCGGCTACCAAGAGACCCAGTACTTC. Translating it yields CASSSGTSGYQETQYF. The full variable domain, rest sourced from reference TRBV28 and TRBJ2-5, is DVKVTQSSRYLVKRTGEKVFLECVQDMDHENMFWYRQDPGLGLRLIYFSYDVKMKEKGDIPEGYSVSREKKERFSLILESASTNQTSMYLCASSSGTSGYQETQYFGPGTRLLVL.

The genes are TRBV10-3 and TRBJ2-7, with TRBD2 identical over 8 bases. The CDR3 length is 14 residues. Trimming removed 4 bases from V and 6 bases from J; junction bases left unmatched: 8. Germline V gives CDR1 ENHRY, CDR2 SYGVKD. This chain's CDR3 is CAISGFGGEVEQYF. CDR3 DNA sequence: TGTGCCATCAGTGGATTCGGGGGGGAGGTCGAGCAGTACTTC.